The 3 T cell receptor beta chains reported below all come from one sample, sequenced in a study of Graves' ophthalmopathy and Graves' hyperthyroidism. Amplification from RNA transcripts yielded the TCR beta CDR3 regions. Following a first-round RT-PCR that used HTBI primers, a second-round multiplex PCR was carried out. TCRdb redid the calling of the multiplex PCR reads with MiXCR, one entry per CDR3 protein. The sample yields about 620,000 distinct CDR3 sequences, approximately 22% seen once. The sequenced material came from peripheral blood. The receptors shown here come from a woman in her late teens or twenties with stable Graves' hyperthyroidism. Some clones in this sample may be carry-over from other donors' samples.

This clonotype was counted many times. In nucleotides, the CDR3 is TGTGCCAGCAGTTTACCCAGGGGGGGACCCCCGGAGACCCAGTACTTC. It yields the protein CASSLPRGGPPETQYF. The rearrangement links TRBV28 to TRBJ2-5, with D possibly called TRBD1 or TRBD2 (7 bases each). The V and J ends lost 2 bases and 5 bases respectively, with 18 bases between them. The V gene's germline CDR1 is MDHEN and CDR2 SYDVKM. The CDR3 has 16 amino acids.

This clonotype was observed at least ten times. The chain uses TRBV6-2 or TRBV6-3 and TRBJ1-2; TRBD1 matches 7 bases. The CDR3 totals 15 residues. With V trimmed by 2 bases and J by 1 base, 4 bases remained unmatched. Germline CDR1 reads MNHEY; CDR2 reads SVGEGT. CDR3: CASSYGTDYNYGYTF. The CDR3 DNA follows: TGTGCCAGCAGTTACGGGACAGATTATAACTATGGCTACACCTTC.

This clonotype was observed a few times. V and J are TRBV27 and TRBJ2-7; D tentatively fits TRBD1 or TRBD2 (5 bases each). The CDR3 is made up of 13 amino acids. Trimming cost V 8 bases and J 1 base, with 12 bases left between them. Germline-derived CDR1 and CDR2 are MNHEY and SMNVEV (reference sequence). This chain's CDR3 is CASGGYRSYEQYF. DNA for the CDR3: TGTGCCAGCGGGGGATACCGGTCCTACGAGCAGTACTTC.